These 25 T cell receptor beta chains originate from one sample sequenced in a study of shared clonotypes between healthy human individuals. Only in-frame clones appear in the TCRdb table, and some are missing; sequencing was by immunoSEQ multiplex PCR. This sample carries a few hundred thousand clones, less than 98% of them seen once, and the ten largest clones take about 0.06%. The specimen sequenced was naive CD4+ T cells sorted from blood. Subset in this sample: CD45RA+ positively selected. Every receptor here comes from a young woman in good health.

To note about this clone: No DNA is shown, since the ends of the CDR3 on it are uncertain; the CDR3 is the one TCRdb lists. The chain is built from TRBV2 and TRBJ2-7. With termini counted, the CDR3 has 17 amino acids. Germline values: CDR1 SNHLY, CDR2 FYNNEI. The CDR3 sequence is CASSEVLGMGSRNEQYF.

V and J are TRBV5-1 and TRBJ2-7; 9 bases agree with TRBD2. Germline-derived CDR1 and CDR2 are SGHRS and YFSETQ. The V segment lost 4 bases and the J segment 2 bases; nucleotides outside the gene matches: 7. The CDR3 is 15 amino acids. CDR3 in DNA: TGCGCCAGCAGCACGGTAGCGGGAGATACCTACGAGCAGTACTTC. Its translation is CASSTVAGDTYEQYF. The variable domain in full, with the rest retrieved from reference TRBV5-1 and TRBJ2-7, is KAGVTQTPRYLIKTRGQQVTLSCSPISGHRSVSWYQQTPGQGLQFLFEYFSETQRNKGNFPGRFSGRQFSNSRSEMNVSTLELGDSALYLCASSTVAGDTYEQYFGPGTRLTVT.

This chain connects TRBV11-1 to TRBJ2-1; D unresolved. The CDR3 length is 18 residues. Trimming pared 2 bases from V and 3 bases from J, leaving 20 bases between. The V gene's germline CDR1 is SGHAT and CDR2 FQDESV (reference sequence). The CDR3 DNA follows: TGTGCCAGCAGCTTAAACGGTGCGGACCACACCCTCTACAATGAGCAGTTCTTC. Its protein is CASSLNGADHTLYNEQFF.

The chain joins TRBV28 to TRBJ2-7, with TRBD2 identical over 9 bases. The V and J ends lost 4 bases and 1 base, in that order; junction bases with no gene match: 2. Germline lookup yields CDR1 MDHEN and CDR2 SYDVKM. The CDR3 totals 14 residues. CDR3 residues: CASSWTSVSYEQYF. The CDR3 coding sequence is TGTGCCAGCAGTTGGACTAGCGTTTCCTACGAGCAGTACTTC.

The V call is TRBV15, the J call TRBJ2-1; 12 nucleotides match TRBD2. The J segment lost 0 bases and the V segment lost 4 bases, leaving 1 base of the junction unmatched. CDR3 length: 16 amino acids. Germline V CDR1 and CDR2: LNHNV, YYDKDF (reference sequence). CDR3 nucleotide sequence: TGTGCCACCAGCAAGGGACTAGCGGGCTCCTACAATGAGCAGTTCTTC. Translated: CATSKGLAGSYNEQFF.

The chain carries TRBV29-1 and TRBJ2-5, with D maybe TRBD1 (6 bases). CDR1 and CDR2 from the germline V gene are SQVTM and ANQGSEA. V was cut by 5 bases and J by 7 bases, with 14 bases left in between. The CDR3 is 12 residues long. The CDR3 region has the DNA TGCAGCGTTTCTCTAGTAGGGGGGACCCAGTACTTC. Translated, it gives CSVSLVGGTQYF.

V and J are TRBV28 and TRBJ2-7, with a weak D call TRBD1 (6 bases). Germline V gene data show CDR1 as MDHEN and CDR2 as SYDVKM. This CDR3 comprises 14 residues. Deletions cut 2 bases from V and 0 bases from J, with 8 bases between. Here the CDR3 DNA reads TGTGCCAGCAGTTTAACAGGGTTCTCCTACGAGCAGTACTTC. Encoded protein: CASSLTGFSYEQYF.

The chain joins TRBV18 to TRBJ2-1; D gene ambiguous. CDR3 length equals 14 residues. V was cut by 2 bases and J by 5 bases, with 10 bases left in between. CDR1 and CDR2 (germline): KGHSH, LQKENI. This CDR3 reads CASSPIRTNNEQFF. The CDR3, as DNA: TGTGCCAGCTCACCAATTAGGACGAACAATGAGCAGTTCTTC.

This chain uses TRBV7-7 with TRBJ2-5; D unresolved. The CDR3 length is 14 residues. Germline V gives CDR1 SSHAT, CDR2 FNYEAQ (reference sequence). Trimming removed 1 base from V and 0 bases from J, with 6 bases in between. The DNA of the CDR3 is TGTGCCAGCAGCTTAGGTTCACACCAAGAGACCCAGTACTTC. Protein sequence: CASSLGSHQETQYF.

The chain carries TRBV6-1 and TRBJ1-2; no reliable D call. This CDR3 region has 14 residues. Germline-derived CDR1 and CDR2 are MNHNS and SASEGT. V was shortened by 6 bases and J by 4 bases, with 15 bases between the two germline ends. The CDR3: CASRALHLLYGYTF. Written as DNA, the CDR3 is TGTGCCAGCAGGGCCTTACACCTTCTCTATGGCTACACCTTC.

This clone was seen a single time. The chain recombines TRBV11-3 with TRBJ2-7, with 10 bases lining up with TRBD2. Germline CDR1 and CDR2: SGHNT and YENEEA. V shed 4 bases, J shed 2 bases, and the junction held 8 bases outside the gene matches. The CDR3 covers 16 residues. CDR3 nucleotides: TGTGCCAGCAGCTACAAGGGACTAGCGTACACCTACGAGCAGTACTTC. Translation: CASSYKGLAYTYEQYF.

The chain has TRBV5-1 and TRBJ1-2, with 7 bases fitting TRBD1. This CDR3 spans 15 amino acids. Trimming cost V 4 bases and J 0 bases; bases outside gene matches: 6. Germline loops: CDR1 SGHRS, CDR2 YFSETQ. CDR3 nucleotide sequence: TGCGCCAGCAGCACAAGACAGGGAGCTAACTATGGCTACACCTTC. Its translation: CASSTRQGANYGYTF. The variable domain in full, completed from reference TRBV5-1 and TRBJ1-2, reads KAGVTQTPRYLIKTRGQQVTLSCSPISGHRSVSWYQQTPGQGLQFLFEYFSETQRNKGNFPGRFSGRQFSNSRSEMNVSTLELGDSALYLCASSTRQGANYGYTFGSGTRLTVV.

The chain links TRBV5-4 to TRBJ2-3; D call uncertain. Germline loops: CDR1 SGHNT, CDR2 YYREEE (reference sequence). V dropped 0 bases and J dropped 0 bases, with 8 bases sitting between them. CDR3 length: 15 amino acids. DNA for the CDR3: TGTGCCAGCAGCTTGGGCGGTACTAGCACAGATACGCAGTATTTT. Translating it yields CASSLGGTSTDTQYF.

The gene calls are TRBV2 and TRBJ2-3; maybe TRBD2 (5 bases). The length of the CDR3 is 13 residues. With 3 bases removed from V and 6 bases from J, the gap between germline ends came to 10 bases. Germline loops: CDR1 SNHLY, CDR2 FYNNEI. CDR3 in amino acids: CASSDLTGDTQYF. CDR3 coding DNA: TGTGCCAGCAGTGATCTGACGGGGGATACGCAGTATTTT.

Notes on this clone: The sample carries other DNA sequences with the same CDR3. The rearrangement links TRBV5-1 to TRBJ2-7; perhaps D is TRBD1 or TRBD2 (5 bases each). The germline V gene encodes CDR1 SGHRS and CDR2 YFSETQ. There are 14 residues in the CDR3. V shed 1 base and J shed 0 bases, with 8 bases lying between them. In DNA, the CDR3 is TGCGCCAGCAGCTTGTTGGGGGACTCCTACGAGCAGTACTTC. As protein: CASSLLGDSYEQYF.

Only one count was recorded for this clone. The chain employs TRBV29-1 and TRBJ2-3; 12 positions agree with TRBD2. After removal of 7 bases from V and 6 bases from J, the junction contained 8 bases not matched to a gene. CDR1 is SQVTM and CDR2 is ANQGSEA in the germline V gene. The CDR3 runs 14 residues. The CDR3 loop is CSAERLAGGDTQYF. In nucleotides, the CDR3 is TGCAGCGCCGAAAGGCTAGCGGGAGGGGATACGCAGTATTTT.

The rearrangement joins TRBV6-5 to TRBJ2-7; TRBD1 matches 7 bases. V was pared by 5 bases and J by 3 bases, with 7 bases of the junction left unmatched. The CDR3 extends over 14 amino acids. The germline CDR1 and CDR2 sequences are MNHEY and SVGAGI. Here the CDR3 reads CASSRRQGLYEQYF. The CDR3 region has the DNA TGTGCCAGCAGTCGCCGACAGGGTCTCTACGAGCAGTACTTC.

This clone was detected once. This chain joins TRBV5-1 and TRBJ2-5; tentative D call: TRBD2 (5 bases). The CDR3 consists of 14 residues. V was cut by 0 bases and J by 2 bases, with 8 bases left in between. CDR1 is SGHRS and CDR2 is YFSETQ in the germline V gene. CDR3 sequence: CASSLVPGQETQYF. In DNA, the CDR3 is TGCGCCAGCAGCTTGGTCCCGGGACAAGAGACCCAGTACTTC.

V usage is TRBV30 and J usage is TRBJ2-3, with D tentatively TRBD2 (6 bases). Trimming shortened V by 3 bases and J by 3 bases, and 13 bases separated the two germline ends. This CDR3 contains 14 residues. Germline loops: CDR1 GTSNPN, CDR2 SVGIG (reference sequence). The DNA of the CDR3 is TGTGCCTGGAGACGGCTAGCGTTGACAGATACGCAGTATTTT. This gives the protein CAWRRLALTDTQYF.

The chain combines TRBV15 with TRBJ2-1, with D possibly TRBD2 on 6 matching bases. The CDR3 extends over 14 amino acids. CDR1 is LNHNV, CDR2 YYDKDF, per germline (reference sequence). The V and J ends lost 9 bases and 2 bases respectively, with 14 bases between them. The CDR3 loop is CATESGLTYNEQFF. The CDR3, as DNA: TGTGCCACGGAGAGCGGGCTAACCTACAATGAGCAGTTCTTC.

The chain joins TRBV5-3 to TRBJ2-1; 9 nucleotides agree with TRBD2. TRBV5-3 is recorded as an ORF, its role being uncertain. Trimming cost V 0 bases and J 8 bases; bases outside gene matches: 9. This CDR3 contains 16 residues. The CDR3 sequence: CARSLVASGKWDEQFF. CDR3 nucleotides: TGTGCCAGAAGCTTGGTAGCTAGCGGGAAATGGGATGAGCAGTTCTTC.

This clone has just one count. V gene TRBV2 combines with J gene TRBJ1-1; D is ambiguous. V lost 7 bases and J lost 0, with 12 bases in between. The CDR3 runs 14 residues. CDR1 and CDR2 (germline): SNHLY, FYNNEI. CDR3 amino acids: CASTFRRMNTEAFF. The CDR3 DNA sequence: TGTGCCAGCACCTTCAGAAGGATGAACACTGAAGCTTTCTTT.

This chain uses TRBV7-9 with TRBJ2-1; 12 positions match TRBD2. Trimming took 5 bases from V and 6 from J; bases not matched to a gene: 8. Per germline, CDR1 SEHNR and CDR2 FQNEAQ (reference sequence). The CDR3 length is 16 residues. CDR3: CASSLGLAGHPNEQFF. In DNA form, the CDR3 reads TGTGCCAGCAGCCTCGGACTAGCGGGACACCCCAATGAGCAGTTCTTC.

This CDR3 is CASSLASAGSRAKNIQYF. The CDR3 nucleotides are TGCGCCAGCAGCTTGGCTTCGGCAGGGTCGAGAGCCAAAAACATTCAGTACTTC. This chain uses TRBV5-1 with TRBJ2-4; possibly TRBD1 for D (5 bases). V lost 0 bases and J lost 0, with 16 bases in between. This CDR3 region has 18 residues. Germline-derived CDR1 and CDR2 are SGHRS and YFSETQ.

The chain links TRBV19 to TRBJ1-1; TRBD1 is a possible D gene (5 bases). CDR1 LNHDA and CDR2 SQIVND come from the germline V gene (reference sequence). The CDR3 sequence is 12 residues long. V gave up 8 bases and J gave up 8 bases, with 15 bases separating them. This chain's CDR3 is CASWGVRMEAFF. The CDR3 nucleotides are TGTGCCAGTTGGGGCGTCCGTATGGAAGCTTTCTTT.